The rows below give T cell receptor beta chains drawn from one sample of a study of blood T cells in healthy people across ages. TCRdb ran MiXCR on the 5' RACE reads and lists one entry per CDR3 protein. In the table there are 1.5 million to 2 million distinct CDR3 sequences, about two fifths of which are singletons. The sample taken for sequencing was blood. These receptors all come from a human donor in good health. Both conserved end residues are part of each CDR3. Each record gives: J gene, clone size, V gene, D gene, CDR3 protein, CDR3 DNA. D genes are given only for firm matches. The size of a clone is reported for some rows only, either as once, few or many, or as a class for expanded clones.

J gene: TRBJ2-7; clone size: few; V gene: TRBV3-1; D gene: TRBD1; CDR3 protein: CASSRPTGSEQYF; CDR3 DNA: TGTGCCAGCAGCCGCCCGACAGGGAGCGAGCAGTACTTC
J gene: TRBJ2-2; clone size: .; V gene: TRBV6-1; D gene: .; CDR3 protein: CASSDQGNGELFF; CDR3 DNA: TGTGCCAGCAGTGACCAGGGAAACGGGGAGCTGTTTTTT
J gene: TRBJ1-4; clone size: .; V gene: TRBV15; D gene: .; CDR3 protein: CATSSIRVGNEKLFF; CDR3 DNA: TGTGCCACCAGCAGCATTCGAGTTGGGAATGAAAAACTGTTTTTT
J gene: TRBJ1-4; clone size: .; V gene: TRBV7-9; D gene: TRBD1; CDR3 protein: CASSSRGGTGSEKLFF; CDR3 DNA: TGTGCCAGCAGCTCGCGAGGCGGGACAGGGAGTGAAAAACTGTTTTTT
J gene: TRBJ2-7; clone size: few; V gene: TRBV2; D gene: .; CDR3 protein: CASNQGAGGEQYF; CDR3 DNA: TGTGCCAGCAATCAGGGGGCGGGAGGCGAGCAGTACTTC
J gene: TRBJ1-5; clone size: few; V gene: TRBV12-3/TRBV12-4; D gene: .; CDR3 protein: CASSSQGSGQPQHF; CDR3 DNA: TGTGCCAGCAGTTCCCAGGGAAGTGGGCAGCCCCAGCATTTT
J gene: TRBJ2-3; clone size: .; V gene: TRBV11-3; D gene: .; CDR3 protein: CASSPGGTHTDTQYF; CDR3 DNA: TGTGCCAGCAGCCCCGGAGGGACCCACACAGATACGCAGTATTTT
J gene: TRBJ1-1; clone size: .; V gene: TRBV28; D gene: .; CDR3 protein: CASRGQGSGNTEAFF; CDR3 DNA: TGTGCCAGCAGAGGGCAGGGGTCGGGGAACACTGAAGCTTTCTTT
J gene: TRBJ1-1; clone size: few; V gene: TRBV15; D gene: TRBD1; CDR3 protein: CATSRAPGTANTEAFF; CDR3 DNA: TGTGCCACCAGCAGAGCCCCCGGGACAGCGAACACTGAAGCTTTCTTT
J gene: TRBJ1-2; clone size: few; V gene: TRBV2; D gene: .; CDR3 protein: CASSRLPYRTNYGYTF; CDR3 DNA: TGTGCCAGCAGTCGACTACCCTACAGGACTAACTATGGCTACACCTTC
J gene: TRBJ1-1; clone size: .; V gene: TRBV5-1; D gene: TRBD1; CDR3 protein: CASSFLGQRNTEAFF; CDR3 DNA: TGCGCCAGCAGCTTCCTGGGACAGAGAAACACTGAAGCTTTCTTT
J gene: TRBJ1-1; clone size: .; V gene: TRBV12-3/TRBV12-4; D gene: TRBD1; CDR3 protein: CASGSQGDTEAFF; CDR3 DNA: TGTGCCAGCGGTTCTCAGGGGGACACTGAAGCTTTCTTT
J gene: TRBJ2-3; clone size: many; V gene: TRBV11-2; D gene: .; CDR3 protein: CASSSHAASTDTQYF; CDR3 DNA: TGTGCCAGCAGCTCCCACGCGGCTAGCACAGATACGCAGTATTTT
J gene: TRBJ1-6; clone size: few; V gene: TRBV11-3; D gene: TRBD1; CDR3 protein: CASSSGGSSNSPLHF; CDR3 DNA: TGTGCCAGCAGCTCAGGGGGGAGCAGTAATTCACCCCTCCACTTT
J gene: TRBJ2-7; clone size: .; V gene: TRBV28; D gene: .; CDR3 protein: CASGGTGPTYEQYF; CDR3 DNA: TGTGCCAGCGGCGGGACGGGGCCTACCTACGAGCAGTACTTC
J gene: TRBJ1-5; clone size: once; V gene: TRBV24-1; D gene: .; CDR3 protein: CATSDLNNYQPQHF; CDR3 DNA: TGTGCCACCAGTGATTTAAACAACTATCAGCCCCAGCATTTT
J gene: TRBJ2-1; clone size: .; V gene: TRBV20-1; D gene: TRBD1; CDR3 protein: CSAITGDAYNEQFF; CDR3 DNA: TGCAGTGCTATCACAGGGGACGCTTACAATGAGCAGTTCTTC
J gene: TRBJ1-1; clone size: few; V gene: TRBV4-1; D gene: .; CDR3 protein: CASSQETAGNTEAFF; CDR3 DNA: TGCGCCAGCAGCCAAGAGACCGCAGGGAACACTGAAGCTTTCTTT
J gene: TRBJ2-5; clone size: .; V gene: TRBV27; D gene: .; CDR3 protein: CASSLSDPWGGETQYF; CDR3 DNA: TGTGCCAGCAGTTTGAGCGACCCTTGGGGAGGAGAGACCCAGTACTTC
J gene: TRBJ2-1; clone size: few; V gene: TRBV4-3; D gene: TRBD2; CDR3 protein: CASSQMGLAGSSYNEQFF; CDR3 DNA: TGCGCCAGCAGCCAGATGGGGCTAGCGGGCAGCTCCTACAATGAGCAGTTCTTC
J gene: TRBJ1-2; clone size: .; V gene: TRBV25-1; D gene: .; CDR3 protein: CASSEFSGYGYTF; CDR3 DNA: TGTGCCAGCAGTGAATTTTCTGGCTATGGCTACACCTTC
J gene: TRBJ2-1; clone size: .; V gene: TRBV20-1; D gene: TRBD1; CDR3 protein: CSAPIWDSSEQFF; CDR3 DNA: TGCAGTGCGCCCATTTGGGACAGTTCCGAGCAGTTCTTC
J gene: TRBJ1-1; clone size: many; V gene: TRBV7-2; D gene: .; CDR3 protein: CASSLVGPTEAFF; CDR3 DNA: TGTGCCAGCAGCTTAGTAGGGCCCACTGAAGCTTTCTTT
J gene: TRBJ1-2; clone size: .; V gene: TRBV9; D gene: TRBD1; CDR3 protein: CASSTGQGQGYTF; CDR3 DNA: TGTGCCAGCAGCACCGGACAGGGGCAGGGCTACACCTTC
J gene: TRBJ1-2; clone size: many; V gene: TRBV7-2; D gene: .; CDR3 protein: CASSLDGIYGYTF; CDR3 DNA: TGCGCCAGCAGCTTGGACGGGATCTATGGCTACACCTTC
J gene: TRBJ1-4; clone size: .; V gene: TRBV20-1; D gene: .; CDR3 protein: CSARVPRVGDEKLFF; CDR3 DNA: TGCAGTGCTAGAGTCCCCAGGGTGGGGGATGAAAAACTGTTTTTT
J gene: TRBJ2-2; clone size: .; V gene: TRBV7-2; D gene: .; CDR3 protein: CASSLVGWDAGELFF; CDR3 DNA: TGTGCCAGCAGCTTAGTGGGGTGGGACGCCGGGGAGCTGTTTTTT
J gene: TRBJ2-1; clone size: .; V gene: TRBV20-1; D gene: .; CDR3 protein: CSASQGQIYEQFF; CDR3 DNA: TGCAGTGCTTCACAGGGTCAAATCTATGAGCAGTTCTTC
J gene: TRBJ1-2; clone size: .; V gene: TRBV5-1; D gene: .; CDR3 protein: CASSLRGDKNGYTF; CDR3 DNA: TGCGCCAGCAGCTTGAGGGGGGATAAGAACGGTTACACCTTC
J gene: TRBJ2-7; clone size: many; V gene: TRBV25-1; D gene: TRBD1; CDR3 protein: CASSEDRGTYEQYF; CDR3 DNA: TGTGCCAGCAGTGAGGACAGGGGGACCTACGAGCAGTACTTC
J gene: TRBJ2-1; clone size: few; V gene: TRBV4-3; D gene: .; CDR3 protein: CASSQDGQVNEQFF; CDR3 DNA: TGCGCCAGCAGCCAAGATGGGCAGGTGAATGAGCAGTTCTTC
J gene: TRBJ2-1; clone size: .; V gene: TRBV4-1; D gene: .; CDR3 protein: CASSQGEDSYNEQFF; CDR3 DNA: TGCGCCAGCAGCCAAGGGGAGGACAGTTACAATGAGCAGTTCTTC
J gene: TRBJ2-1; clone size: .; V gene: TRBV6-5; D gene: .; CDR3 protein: CASSRGGRAYNEQFF; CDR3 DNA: TGTGCCAGCAGCCGCGGGGGCAGGGCGTACAATGAGCAGTTCTTC
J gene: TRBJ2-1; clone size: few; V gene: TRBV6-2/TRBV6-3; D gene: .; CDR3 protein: CASSYRYEQFF; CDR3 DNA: TGTGCCAGCAGTTACCGGTACGAGCAGTTCTTC
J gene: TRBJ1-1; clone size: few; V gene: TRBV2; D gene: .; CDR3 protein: CASGGTSNTEAFF; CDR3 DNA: TGTGCCAGCGGGGGGACATCGAACACTGAAGCTTTCTTT
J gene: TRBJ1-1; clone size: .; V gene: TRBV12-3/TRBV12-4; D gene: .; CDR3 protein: CASSLAAVRGTEAFF; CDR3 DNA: TGTGCCAGCAGTTTAGCAGCGGTCCGTGGGACTGAAGCTTTCTTT
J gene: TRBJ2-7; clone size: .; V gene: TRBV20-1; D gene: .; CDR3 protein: CSARGGLYPGEQYF; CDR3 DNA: TGCAGTGCTAGAGGGGGTCTCTATCCAGGGGAGCAGTACTTC
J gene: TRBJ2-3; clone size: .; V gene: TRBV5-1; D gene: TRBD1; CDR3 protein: CASSSTPGQDYTDTQYF; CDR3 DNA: TGCGCCAGCAGCTCTACCCCGGGACAGGATTACACAGATACGCAGTATTTT
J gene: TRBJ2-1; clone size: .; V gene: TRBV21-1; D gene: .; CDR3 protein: CASSKRSRWTEQFF; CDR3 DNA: TGTGCCAGCAGCAAAAGGAGTCGGTGGACTGAGCAGTTCTTC
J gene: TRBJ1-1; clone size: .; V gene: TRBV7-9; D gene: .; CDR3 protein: CASSSGDPATEAFF; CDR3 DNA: TGTGCCAGCAGCTCAGGGGATCCGGCGACTGAAGCTTTCTTT
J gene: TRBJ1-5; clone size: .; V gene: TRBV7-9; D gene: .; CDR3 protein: CASSLQGVGQPQHF; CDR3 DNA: TGTGCCAGCAGCTTACAGGGCGTTGGTCAGCCCCAGCATTTT
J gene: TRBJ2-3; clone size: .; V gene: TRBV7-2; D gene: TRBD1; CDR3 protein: CASSLVRGRSDTRYF; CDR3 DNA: TGTGCCAGCAGCCTGGTCAGGGGGCGATCAGATACGCGGTATTTT
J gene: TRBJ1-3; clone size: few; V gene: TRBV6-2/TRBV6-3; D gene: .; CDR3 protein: CASRPRTYSGNTIYF; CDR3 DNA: TGTGCCAGCAGACCCCGGACGTACTCTGGAAACACCATATATTTT
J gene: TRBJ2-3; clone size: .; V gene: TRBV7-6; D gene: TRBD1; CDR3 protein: CASSLGGQSGTDTQYF; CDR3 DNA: TGTGCCAGCAGCTTAGGGGGACAGTCGGGCACAGATACGCAGTATTTT
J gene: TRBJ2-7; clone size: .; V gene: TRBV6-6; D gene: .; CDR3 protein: CASSYSQAFEQYF; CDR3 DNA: TGTGCCAGCAGTTACTCGCAGGCCTTCGAGCAGTACTTC
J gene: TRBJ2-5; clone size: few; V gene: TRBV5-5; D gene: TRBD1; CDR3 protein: CASRRQGAETQYF; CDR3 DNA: TGTGCCAGCAGAAGACAGGGGGCCGAGACCCAGTACTTC
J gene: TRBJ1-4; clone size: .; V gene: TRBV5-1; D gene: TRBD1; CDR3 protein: CASSGGQAASNEKLFF; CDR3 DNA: TGCGCCAGCAGTGGGGGACAGGCCGCGAGTAATGAAAAACTGTTTTTT
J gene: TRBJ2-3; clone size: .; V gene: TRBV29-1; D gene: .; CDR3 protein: CSVEDERFSTDTQYF; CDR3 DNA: TGCAGCGTTGAAGATGAGCGGTTTAGCACAGATACGCAGTATTTT
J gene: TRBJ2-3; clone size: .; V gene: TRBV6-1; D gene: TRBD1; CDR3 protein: CASSEAGQSTDTQYF; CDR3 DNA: TGTGCCAGCAGTGAAGCGGGACAGAGCACAGATACGCAGTATTTT
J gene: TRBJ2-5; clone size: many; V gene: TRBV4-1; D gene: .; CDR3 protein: CASRDLSTGQETQYF; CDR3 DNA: TGCGCCAGCAGGGATCTATCGACGGGACAAGAGACCCAGTACTTC
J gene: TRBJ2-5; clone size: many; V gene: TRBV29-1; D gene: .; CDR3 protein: CSVGGGGTQYF; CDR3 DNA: TGCAGCGTTGGAGGAGGGGGGACCCAGTACTTC
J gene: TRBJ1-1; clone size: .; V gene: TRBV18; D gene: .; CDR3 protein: CASSPQGVHTEAFF; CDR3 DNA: TGTGCCAGCTCGCCACAGGGAGTCCACACTGAAGCTTTCTTT
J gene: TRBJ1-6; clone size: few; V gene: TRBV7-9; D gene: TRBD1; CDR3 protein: CASSFRGTEGSPLHF; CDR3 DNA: TGTGCCAGCAGCTTTAGGGGGACAGAGGGTTCACCCCTCCACTTT
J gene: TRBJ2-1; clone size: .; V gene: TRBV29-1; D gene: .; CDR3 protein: CSTGRLQETQFF; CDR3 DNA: TGCAGCACTGGAAGGCTCCAAGAGACCCAGTTCTTC
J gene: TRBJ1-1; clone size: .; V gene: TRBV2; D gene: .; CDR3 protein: CASSEGIGAFF; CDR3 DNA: TGTGCCAGCAGTGAAGGTATCGGAGCTTTCTTT
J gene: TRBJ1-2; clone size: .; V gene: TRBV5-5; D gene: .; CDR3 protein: CASSLRGVGGYGYTF; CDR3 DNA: TGTGCCAGCAGCTTACGCGGCGTAGGGGGCTATGGCTACACCTTC
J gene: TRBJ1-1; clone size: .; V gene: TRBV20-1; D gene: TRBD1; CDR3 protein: CSASLQGRYTKAFF; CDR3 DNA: TGCAGTGCTAGCCTACAGGGGCGATACACTAAAGCTTTCTTT
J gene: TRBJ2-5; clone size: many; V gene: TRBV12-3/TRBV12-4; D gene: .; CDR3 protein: CASSSGIQETQYF; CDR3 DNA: TGTGCCAGCAGTTCAGGGATCCAAGAGACCCAGTACTTC
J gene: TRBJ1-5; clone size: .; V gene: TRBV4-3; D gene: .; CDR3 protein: CASSHSFGTDQPQHF; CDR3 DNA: TGCGCCAGCAGCCATTCATTCGGCACCGATCAGCCCCAGCATTTT